These 7 T cell receptor beta chains originate from one sample sequenced in a study of T cell changes during pregnancy in multiple sclerosis. TCRdb's table, derived via immunoSEQ multiplex PCR, lists solely in-frame clones and lacks some. The sample carries 130,000 or so clones, approximately 93% recorded once. The sequenced sample was peripheral blood, obtained before pregnancy. These receptors all stem from a female donor with multiple sclerosis, enrolled in a pregnancy study.

This chain connects TRBV5-1 to TRBJ2-7, with TRBD2 matching over 8 bases. With 3 bases clipped from V and 5 bases from J, the junction kept 10 bases outside the gene matches. The length of the CDR3 is 15 residues. Germline-derived CDR1 and CDR2 are SGHRS and YFSETQ. In nucleotides, the CDR3 is TGCGCCAGCAGCTACACGGGGGGGGTAGTGGACGAGCAGTACTTC. This codes for CASSYTGGVVDEQYF.

This sequence joins TRBV6-1 and TRBJ2-7; TRBD1 agrees at 12 bases. With 2 bases clipped from V and 2 bases from J, the junction kept 4 bases outside the gene matches. The CDR3 sequence is 16 residues long. In germline, CDR1 is MNHNS, CDR2 SASEGT. The CDR3 reads CASSEQRDRGPYEQYF. CDR3 DNA sequence: TGTGCCAGCAGTGAACAAAGGGACAGGGGGCCCTACGAGCAGTACTTC.

In this sample, this clone turned up once. This chain uses TRBV28 with TRBJ2-1; a possible D gene is TRBD1 (6 bases). The CDR3 is 11 amino acids. V was clipped by 7 bases and J by 12 bases, with 13 bases between them. The germline gives CDR1 MDHEN, CDR2 SYDVKM. CDR3: CASNGQFGQFF. In nucleotides, the CDR3 is TGTGCCAGCAACGGACAGTTCGGGCAGTTCTTC. Based on the CDR3 plus reference TRBV28 and TRBJ2-1, the full variable domain is DVKVTQSSRYLVKRTGEKVFLECVQDMDHENMFWYRQDPGLGLRLIYFSYDVKMKEKGDIPEGYSVSREKKERFSLILESASTNQTSMYLCASNGQFGQFFGPGTRLTVL.

The chain joins TRBV4-1 to TRBJ1-1; D remains unclear. Trimming stripped 0 bases from V and 3 bases from J, with 23 bases between. CDR1 MGHRA and CDR2 YSYEKL come from the germline V gene. The CDR3 totals 19 residues. Written as DNA, the CDR3 is TGCGCCAGCAGCCAAGACCGGAAGTTTCGGGGAATACACCACACTGAAGCTTTCTTT. Its protein is CASSQDRKFRGIHHTEAFF.

This chain connects TRBV7-6 to TRBJ2-5; D may be TRBD2 (5 bases). The ends were cut back, 1 base at V and 5 bases at J, with 14 bases in the middle. The CDR3 runs to 15 residues. Germline CDR1 is SGHVS and CDR2 is FNYEAQ. The CDR3 sequence: CASSLGVGVGETQYF. CDR3 in DNA: TGTGCCAGCAGCTTAGGCGTGGGAGTCGGGGAGACCCAGTACTTC.

As to this clone: An end of the junction differs from the germline gene, which may be a read error. The V gene is TRBV28, the J gene TRBJ2-7; 16 bases are shared with TRBD2. This CDR3 has 15 residues. The germline V gene encodes CDR1 MDHEN and CDR2 SYDVKM. The CDR3 coding sequence is TGTGCCAGCAGTTTAAGTGGGACTAGCGGGAGGGGACTTGTCTTC. Its translation is CASSLSGTSGRGLVF.

The chain employs TRBV5-6 and TRBJ2-3, with D tentatively TRBD1 (6 bases). Germline CDR1 is SGHDT and CDR2 is YYEEEE. V lost 2 bases and J 6 bases, leaving 7 bases between the germline ends. CDR3 length: 12 amino acids. CDR3 bases: TGTGCCAGCAGCTTTACAGGGGATACGCAGTATTTT. Translated: CASSFTGDTQYF. The full variable domain, rest sourced from reference TRBV5-6 and TRBJ2-3, is DAGVTQSPTHLIKTRGQQVTLRCSPKSGHDTVSWYQQALGQGPQFIFQYYEEEERQRGNFPDRFSGHQFPNYSSELNVNALLLGDSALYLCASSFTGDTQYFGPGTRLTVL.